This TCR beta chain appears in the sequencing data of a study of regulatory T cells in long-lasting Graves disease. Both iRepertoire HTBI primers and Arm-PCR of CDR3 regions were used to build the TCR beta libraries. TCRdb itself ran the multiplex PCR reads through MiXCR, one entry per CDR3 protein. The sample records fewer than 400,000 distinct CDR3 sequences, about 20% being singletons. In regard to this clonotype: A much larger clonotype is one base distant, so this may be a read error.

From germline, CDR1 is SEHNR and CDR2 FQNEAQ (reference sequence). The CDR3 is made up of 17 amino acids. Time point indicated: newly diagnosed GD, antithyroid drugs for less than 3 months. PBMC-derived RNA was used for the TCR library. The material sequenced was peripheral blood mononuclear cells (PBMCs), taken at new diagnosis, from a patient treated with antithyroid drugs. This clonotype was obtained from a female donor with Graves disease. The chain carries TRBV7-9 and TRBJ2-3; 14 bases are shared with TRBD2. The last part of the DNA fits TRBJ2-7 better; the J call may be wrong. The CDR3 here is CASSPRLAGGSGNEQYF. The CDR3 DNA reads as TGTGCCAGCAGCCCAAGACTAGCGGGAGGGTCGGGCAATGAGCAGTACTTC.